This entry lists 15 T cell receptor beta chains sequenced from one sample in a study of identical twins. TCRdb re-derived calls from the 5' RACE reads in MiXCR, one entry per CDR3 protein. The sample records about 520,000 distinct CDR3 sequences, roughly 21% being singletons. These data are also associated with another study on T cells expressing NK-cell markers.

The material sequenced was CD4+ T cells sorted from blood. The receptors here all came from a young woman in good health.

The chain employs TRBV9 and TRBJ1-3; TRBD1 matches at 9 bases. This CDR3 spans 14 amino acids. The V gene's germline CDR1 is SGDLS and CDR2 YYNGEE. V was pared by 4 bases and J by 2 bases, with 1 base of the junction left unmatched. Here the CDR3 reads CASSRDRAGNTIYF. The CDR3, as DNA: TGTGCCAGCAGCCGGGACAGGGCTGGAAACACCATATATTTT.

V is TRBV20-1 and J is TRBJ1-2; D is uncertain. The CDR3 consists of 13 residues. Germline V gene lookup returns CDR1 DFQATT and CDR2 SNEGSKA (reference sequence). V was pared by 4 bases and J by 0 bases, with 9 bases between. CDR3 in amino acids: CSATQNTNYGYTF. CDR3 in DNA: TGCAGTGCTACCCAGAATACTAACTATGGCTACACCTTC.

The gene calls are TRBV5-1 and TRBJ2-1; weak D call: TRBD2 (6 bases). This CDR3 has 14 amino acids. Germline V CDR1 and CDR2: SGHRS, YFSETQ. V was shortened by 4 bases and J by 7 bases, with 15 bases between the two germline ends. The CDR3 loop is CASSGGAEGNEQFF. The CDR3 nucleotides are TGCGCCAGCAGCGGCGGGGCGGAGGGGAATGAGCAGTTCTTC.

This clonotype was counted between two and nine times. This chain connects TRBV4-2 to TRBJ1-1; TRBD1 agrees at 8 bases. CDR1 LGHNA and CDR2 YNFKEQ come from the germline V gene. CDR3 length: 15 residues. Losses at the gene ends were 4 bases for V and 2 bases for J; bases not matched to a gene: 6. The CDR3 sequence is CASSPATGANTEAFF. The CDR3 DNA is TGTGCCAGCAGCCCCGCGACAGGGGCCAACACTGAAGCTTTCTTT.

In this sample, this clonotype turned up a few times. The CDR3 sequence is CAISESTGPVRYEQYF. The CDR3 DNA follows: TGTGCCATCAGTGAGTCGACGGGCCCTGTCAGGTACGAGCAGTACTTC. The chain has TRBV10-3 and TRBJ2-7; D gene unclear. V was shortened by 0 bases and J by 4 bases, with 16 bases between the two germline ends. Germline V gene data show CDR1 as ENHRY and CDR2 as SYGVKD. CDR3 size: 16 residues.

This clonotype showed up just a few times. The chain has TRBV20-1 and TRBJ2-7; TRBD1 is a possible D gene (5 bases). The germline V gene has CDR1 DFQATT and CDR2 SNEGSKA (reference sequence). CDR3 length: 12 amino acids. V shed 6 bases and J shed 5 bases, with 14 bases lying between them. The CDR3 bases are TGCAGTGCGACGTCACAGGCCCACGAGCAGTACTTC. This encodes CSATSQAHEQYF.

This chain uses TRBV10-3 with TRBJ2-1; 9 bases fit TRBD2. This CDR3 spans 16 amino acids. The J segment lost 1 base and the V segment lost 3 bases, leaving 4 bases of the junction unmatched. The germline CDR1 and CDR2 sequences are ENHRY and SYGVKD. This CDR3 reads CAISEGSGSSYNEQFF. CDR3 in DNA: TGTGCCATCAGTGAAGGTAGCGGGAGTTCCTACAATGAGCAGTTCTTC.

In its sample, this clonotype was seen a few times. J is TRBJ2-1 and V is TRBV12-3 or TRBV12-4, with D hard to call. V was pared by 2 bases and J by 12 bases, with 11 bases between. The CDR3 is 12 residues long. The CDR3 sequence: CASSLISWGQFF. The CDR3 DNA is TGTGCCAGCAGTTTAATATCCTGGGGGCAGTTCTTC.

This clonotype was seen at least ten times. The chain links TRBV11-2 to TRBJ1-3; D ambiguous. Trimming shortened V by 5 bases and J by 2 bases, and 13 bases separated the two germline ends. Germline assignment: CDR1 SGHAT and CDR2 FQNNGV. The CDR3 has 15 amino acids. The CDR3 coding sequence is TGTGCCAGCAGCCCCCAAAGGTCTACTGGAAACACCATATATTTT. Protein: CASSPQRSTGNTIYF.

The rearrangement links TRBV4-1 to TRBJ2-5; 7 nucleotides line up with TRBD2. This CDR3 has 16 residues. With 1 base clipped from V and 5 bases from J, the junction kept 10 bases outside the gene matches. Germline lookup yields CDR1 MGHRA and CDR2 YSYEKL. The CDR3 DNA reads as TGCGCCAGCAGCCAAGGGTCACGGGGGGTCGTCGAGACCCAGTACTTC. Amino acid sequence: CASSQGSRGVVETQYF.

The CDR3 loop reads CASSSWTGRGTDTQYF. DNA of the CDR3: TGTGCCAGCAGTTCCTGGACAGGGCGTGGGACAGATACGCAGTATTTT. The chain has TRBV12-3 or TRBV12-4 and TRBJ2-3, with 8 positions matching TRBD1. After removal of 4 bases from V and 3 bases from J, the junction contained 9 bases not matched to a gene. The CDR3 is 16 residues long.

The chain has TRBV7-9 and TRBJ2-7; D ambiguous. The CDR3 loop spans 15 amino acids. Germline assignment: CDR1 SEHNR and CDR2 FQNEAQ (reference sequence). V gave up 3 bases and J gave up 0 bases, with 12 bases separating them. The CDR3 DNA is TGTGCCAGCAGCTTCCGCCGGACGGGCTCCTACGAGCAGTACTTC. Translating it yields CASSFRRTGSYEQYF.

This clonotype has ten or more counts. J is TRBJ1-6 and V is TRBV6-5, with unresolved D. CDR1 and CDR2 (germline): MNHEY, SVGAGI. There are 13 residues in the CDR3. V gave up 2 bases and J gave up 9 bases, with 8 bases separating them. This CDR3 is CASSYEGSSPLHF. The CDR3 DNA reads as TGTGCCAGCAGTTACGAAGGGAGTTCACCCCTCCACTTT.

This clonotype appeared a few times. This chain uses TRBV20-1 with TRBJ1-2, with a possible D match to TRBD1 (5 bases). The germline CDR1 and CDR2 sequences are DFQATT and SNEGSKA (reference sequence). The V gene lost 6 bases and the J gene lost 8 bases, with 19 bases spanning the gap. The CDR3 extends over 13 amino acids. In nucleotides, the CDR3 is TGCAGTGCCGCGGGGCAGCAAAAGGAGGGCTACACCTTC. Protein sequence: CSAAGQQKEGYTF.

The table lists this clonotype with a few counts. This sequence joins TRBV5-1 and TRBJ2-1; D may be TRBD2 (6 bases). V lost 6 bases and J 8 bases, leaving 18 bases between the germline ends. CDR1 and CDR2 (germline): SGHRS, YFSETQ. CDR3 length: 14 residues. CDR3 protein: CASTLLDWEDEQFF. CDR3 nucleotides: TGCGCCAGCACCCTTCTTGATTGGGAGGATGAGCAGTTCTTC.